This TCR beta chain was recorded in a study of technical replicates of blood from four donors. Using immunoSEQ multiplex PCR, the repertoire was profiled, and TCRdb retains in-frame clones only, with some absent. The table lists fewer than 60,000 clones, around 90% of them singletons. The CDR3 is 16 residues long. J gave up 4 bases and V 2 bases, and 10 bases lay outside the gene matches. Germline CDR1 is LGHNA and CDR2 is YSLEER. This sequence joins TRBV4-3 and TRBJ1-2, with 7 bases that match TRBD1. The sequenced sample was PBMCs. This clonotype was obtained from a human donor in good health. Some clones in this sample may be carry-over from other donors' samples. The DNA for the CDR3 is TGCGCCAGCAGCCAAAACAACAGGGGAGGAAGCTATGGCTACACCTTC. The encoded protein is CASSQNNRGGSYGYTF.